This is a list of T cell receptor beta chains from one sample in a study of early T cells in non-severe SARS-CoV-2 infection. TCRdb re-derived calls from the 5' RACE reads in MiXCR, one entry per CDR3 protein. Here the sample spans more than 75,000 distinct CDR3 sequences, about 13% being singletons. Sequences were obtained from whole blood. The receptors were gathered from an adult who was a healthcare worker with PCR-confirmed SARS-CoV-2 infection or an uninfected control (not recorded which). Each CDR3 is given without its conserved first and last residue. The size of a clone is reported for some rows only, either as once, few or many, or as a class for expanded clones.

TRBV2	-	ASANYGHT
TRBV7-3	many	ASSSYKNTEAF
TRBV24-1	few	ATSDLTGQNTDTQY
TRBV2	many	ASRARTGGLSSYNSPLH
TRBV3-1	-	ASSQVSGSVYEQY
TRBV27	few	ASALGVRQPQH
TRBV3-1	-	ASSAGTESSLLYGYT
TRBV4-1	few	ASSQDRVWWYEQY
TRBV24-1	few	ATSDRTAGGSGEQF
TRBV5-1	many	ASNLGSSGNTIY
TRBV7-9	-	ASRVALAANTGELF
TRBV28	-	ASRYQGGYEQY
TRBV6-2/TRBV6-3	-	ASSPRGGLKPQH
TRBV2	-	ASSEAAARTAEAF
TRBV29-1	-	SVDFGSTDTQY
TRBV9	few	ASSARTGTHSPLH
TRBV7-9	-	ASSSGPSGD
TRBV7-3	many	ASSLLAGRTGELF
TRBV4-1	-	ASSLLRGSTVSYEQY
TRBV12-3/TRBV12-4	-	ASTFGGWTEAF
TRBV20-1	-	SARPKWDLYEQY
TRBV19	few	ASSTRPRGPGNTIY
TRBV6-1	-	ASRRDRGYTDTQY
TRBV7-9	-	ASSRPGPTNEKLF
TRBV5-1	many	ASSPGGGDTNYEQY
TRBV7-6	-	ASRSGETQY
TRBV20-1	few	SARDPLGSYGYT